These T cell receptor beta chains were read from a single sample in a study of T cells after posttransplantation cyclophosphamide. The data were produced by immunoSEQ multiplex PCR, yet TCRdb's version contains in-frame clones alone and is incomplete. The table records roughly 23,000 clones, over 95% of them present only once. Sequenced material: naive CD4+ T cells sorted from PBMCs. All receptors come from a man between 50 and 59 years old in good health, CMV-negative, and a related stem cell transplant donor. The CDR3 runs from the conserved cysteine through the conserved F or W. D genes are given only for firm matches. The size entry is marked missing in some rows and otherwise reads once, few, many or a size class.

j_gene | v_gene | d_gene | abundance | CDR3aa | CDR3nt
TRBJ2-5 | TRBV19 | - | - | CASSRTGVLETQYF | TGTGCCAGTAGTCGGACGGGAGTATTAGAGACCCAGTACTTC
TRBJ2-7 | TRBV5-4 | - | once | CASSAAQGQLGEQYF | TGTGCCAGCAGCGCCGCGCAGGGTCAACTTGGCGAGCAGTACTTC
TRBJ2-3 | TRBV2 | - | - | CASSGSLRSPTDTQYF | TGTGCCAGCAGCGGGTCTCTCCGGTCCCCCACAGATACGCAGTATTTT
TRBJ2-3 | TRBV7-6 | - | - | CASSYPLGKNPDTQYF | TGTGCCAGCAGCTACCCCCTAGGCAAGAACCCAGATACGCAGTATTTT
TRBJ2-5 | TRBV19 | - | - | CASSDGTAQETQYF | TGTGCCAGTAGCGACGGTACAGCACAAGAGACCCAGTACTTC
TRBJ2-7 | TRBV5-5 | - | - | CASSSVLNEQYF | TGTGCCAGCAGCTCAGTCCTTAACGAGCAGTACTTC
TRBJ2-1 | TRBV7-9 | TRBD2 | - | CASSSGTSGSGGFF | TGTGCCAGCAGCTCAGGGACTAGCGGGAGTGGTGGGTTCTTC
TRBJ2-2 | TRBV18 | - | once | CASSPLADTGELFF | TGTGCCAGCTCACCATTGGCAGACACCGGGGAGCTGTTTTTT
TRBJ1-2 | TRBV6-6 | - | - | CASNLGGRESGYTF | TGTGCCAGCAACCTCGGCGGCAGGGAAAGTGGCTACACCTTC
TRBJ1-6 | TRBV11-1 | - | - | CASSKEYNSPLHF | TGTGCCAGCAGCAAGGAGTATAATTCCCCCCTCCACTTT
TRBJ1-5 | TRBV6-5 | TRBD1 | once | CASRPDRGRNQPQHF | TGTGCCAGCAGACCGGACAGGGGGAGAAATCAGCCCCAGCATTTT
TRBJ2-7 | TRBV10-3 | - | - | CAVAPGDEQYF | TGTGCCGTAGCTCCGGGGGACGAGCAGTACTTC
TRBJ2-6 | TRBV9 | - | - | CASSAGGGQGLSGANVLTF | TGTGCCAGCAGCGCCGGGGGGGGACAGGGTCTCTCTGGGGCCAACGTCCTGACTTTC
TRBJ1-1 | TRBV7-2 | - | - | CASSLAQGTEAFF | TGTGCCAGCAGCTTAGCGCAGGGGACTGAAGCTTTCTTT